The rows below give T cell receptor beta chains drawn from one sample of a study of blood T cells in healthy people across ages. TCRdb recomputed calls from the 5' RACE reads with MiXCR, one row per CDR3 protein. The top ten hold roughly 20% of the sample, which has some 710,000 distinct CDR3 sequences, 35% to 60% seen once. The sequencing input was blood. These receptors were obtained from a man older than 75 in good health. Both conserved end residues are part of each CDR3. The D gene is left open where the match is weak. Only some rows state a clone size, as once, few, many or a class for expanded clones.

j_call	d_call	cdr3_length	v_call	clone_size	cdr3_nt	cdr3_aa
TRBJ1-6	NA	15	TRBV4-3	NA	TGCGCCAGCAGCCAAGATTTTGATAAGGATTCACCCCTCCACTTT	CASSQDFDKDSPLHF
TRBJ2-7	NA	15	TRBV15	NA	TGTGCCACCAGCAGAGATGGGACTGAAACCTACGAGCAGTACTTC	CATSRDGTETYEQYF
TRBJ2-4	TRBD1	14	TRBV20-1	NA	TGCAGTGCTAGGCCAACAGGGGGCTTAAACATTCAGTACTTC	CSARPTGGLNIQYF
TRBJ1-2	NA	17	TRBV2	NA	TGTGCCAGCAGTGGGGGGGGCCGGGGTTCCTCTAACTATGGCTACACCTTC	CASSGGGRGSSNYGYTF
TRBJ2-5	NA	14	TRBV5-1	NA	TGCGCCAGCTCTACTAGTCGACAGGTTGAAGAGCAGTACTTC	CASSTSRQVEEQYF
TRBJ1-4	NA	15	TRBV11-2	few	TGTGCCAGCAGCTTACAGGCCGGACCGAATGAAAAACTGTTTTTT	CASSLQAGPNEKLFF
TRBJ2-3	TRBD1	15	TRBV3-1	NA	TGTGCCAGCAGCCAACTCCCAGGGGGCCCAGATACGCAGTATTTT	CASSQLPGGPDTQYF
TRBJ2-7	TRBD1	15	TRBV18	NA	TGTGCCAGCTCGTCGGGACAGGGACTTGTCTACGAGCAGTACTTC	CASSSGQGLVYEQYF
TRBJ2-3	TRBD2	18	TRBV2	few	TGTGCCAGCAGCGCTTTGCCGGTAACTAGCGGTTTCACAGATACGCAGTATTTT	CASSALPVTSGFTDTQYF
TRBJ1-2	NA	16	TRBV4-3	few	TGCGCCAGCAGCCAAGATTATGCACAGGGTAACTATGGCTACACCTTC	CASSQDYAQGNYGYTF
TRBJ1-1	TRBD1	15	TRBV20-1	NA	TGCAGTGCTAGAGACCTGACAGGGTTTGACACTGAAGCTTTCTTT	CSARDLTGFDTEAFF
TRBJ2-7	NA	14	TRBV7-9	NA	TGTGCCAGCAGCTTCCCGACACCGCCCTACGAGCAGTACTTC	CASSFPTPPYEQYF
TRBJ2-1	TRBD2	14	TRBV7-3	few	TGTGCCAGCAGCCACGGGACTAGTAGCAATGAGCAGTTCTTC	CASSHGTSSNEQFF
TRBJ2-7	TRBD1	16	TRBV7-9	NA	TGTGCCAGCAGCTTAGCGCGGGCAGGGGGCCATTACGAGCAGTACTTC	CASSLARAGGHYEQYF
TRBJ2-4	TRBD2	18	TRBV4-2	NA	TGTGCCAGCAGCCAATATAAGGAAGCGGGAGCGACCGAAAACATTCAGTACTTC	CASSQYKEAGATENIQYF
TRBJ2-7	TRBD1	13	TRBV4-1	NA	TGCGCCAGCAGCAAGGGACAGGGAACCGAGCAGTACTTC	CASSKGQGTEQYF
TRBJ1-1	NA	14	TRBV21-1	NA	TGTGCCAGCAGCAAAGTTCCATGGGACACTGAAGCTTTCTTT	CASSKVPWDTEAFF
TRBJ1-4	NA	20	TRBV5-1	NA	TGCGCCAGCATTAAAACGAGCGCAGGATCGGCCCTGGCCCATAATGAAAAACTGTTTTTT	CASIKTSAGSALAHNEKLFF
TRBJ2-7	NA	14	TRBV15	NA	TGTGCCACCAGATGGGGTGACAGCCGCTACGAGCAGTACTTC	CATRWGDSRYEQYF
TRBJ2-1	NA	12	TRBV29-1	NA	TGCAGCGTTGATTCCGATGGGGATGAGCAGTTCTTC	CSVDSDGDEQFF